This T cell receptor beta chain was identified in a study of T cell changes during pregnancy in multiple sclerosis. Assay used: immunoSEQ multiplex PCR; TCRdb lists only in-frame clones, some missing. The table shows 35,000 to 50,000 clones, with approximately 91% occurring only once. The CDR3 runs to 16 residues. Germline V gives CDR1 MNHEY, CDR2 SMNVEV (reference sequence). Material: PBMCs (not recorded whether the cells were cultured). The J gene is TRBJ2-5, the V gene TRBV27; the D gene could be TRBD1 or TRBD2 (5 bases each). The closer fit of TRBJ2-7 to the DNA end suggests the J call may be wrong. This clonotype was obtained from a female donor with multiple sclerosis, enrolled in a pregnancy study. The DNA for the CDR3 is TGTGCCAGCAGTTTGCTAAAAGGGACCTCAACCTACGAGCAGTACTTC. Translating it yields CASSLLKGTSTYEQYF.